This T cell receptor (beta chain) originates from a study of blood T cell repertoires in COVID-19. This clone was seen a few times. Per the study methods: Amplifying reference gene primers gave estimates of nucleated cell counts. TCRdb's table, derived via immunoSEQ multiplex PCR, lists solely in-frame clones and lacks some. For V, J and clone size, that table is used; D and trimming come from the DNA. The data contain a few hundred thousand clones, around 84% of them singletons. Sequenced material: peripheral blood. The receptor comes from a human donor in a cohort sampled during active COVID-19.

The CDR3 is CASSLQENTEAFF. As DNA, the CDR3 is TGTGCCAGCAGCTTGCAGGAGAACACTGAAGCTTTCTTT. The rearrangement joins TRBV7-3 to TRBJ1-1; no firm D call. CDR1 and CDR2 (germline): SGHTA, FQGTGA. The CDR3 totals 13 residues. V gave up 3 bases and J gave up 1 base, with 6 bases separating them. Variable domain in full (rest from reference TRBV7-3 and TRBJ1-1): GAGVSQTPSNKVTEKGKYVELRCDPISGHTALYWYRQSLGQGPEFLIYFQGTGAADDSGLPNDRFFAVRPEGSVSTLKIQRTERGDSAVYLCASSLQENTEAFFGQGTRLTVV.